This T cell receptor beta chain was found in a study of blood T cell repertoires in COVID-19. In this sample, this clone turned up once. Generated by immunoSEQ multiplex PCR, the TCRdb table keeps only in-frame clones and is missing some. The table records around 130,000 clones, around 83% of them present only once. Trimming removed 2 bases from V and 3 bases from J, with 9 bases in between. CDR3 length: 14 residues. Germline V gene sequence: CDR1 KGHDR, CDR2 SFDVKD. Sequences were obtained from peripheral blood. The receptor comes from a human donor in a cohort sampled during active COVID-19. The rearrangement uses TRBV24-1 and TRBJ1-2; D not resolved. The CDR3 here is CATSDSDGDYGYTF. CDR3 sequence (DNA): TGTGCCACCAGTGATTCTGACGGAGACTATGGCTACACCTTC.